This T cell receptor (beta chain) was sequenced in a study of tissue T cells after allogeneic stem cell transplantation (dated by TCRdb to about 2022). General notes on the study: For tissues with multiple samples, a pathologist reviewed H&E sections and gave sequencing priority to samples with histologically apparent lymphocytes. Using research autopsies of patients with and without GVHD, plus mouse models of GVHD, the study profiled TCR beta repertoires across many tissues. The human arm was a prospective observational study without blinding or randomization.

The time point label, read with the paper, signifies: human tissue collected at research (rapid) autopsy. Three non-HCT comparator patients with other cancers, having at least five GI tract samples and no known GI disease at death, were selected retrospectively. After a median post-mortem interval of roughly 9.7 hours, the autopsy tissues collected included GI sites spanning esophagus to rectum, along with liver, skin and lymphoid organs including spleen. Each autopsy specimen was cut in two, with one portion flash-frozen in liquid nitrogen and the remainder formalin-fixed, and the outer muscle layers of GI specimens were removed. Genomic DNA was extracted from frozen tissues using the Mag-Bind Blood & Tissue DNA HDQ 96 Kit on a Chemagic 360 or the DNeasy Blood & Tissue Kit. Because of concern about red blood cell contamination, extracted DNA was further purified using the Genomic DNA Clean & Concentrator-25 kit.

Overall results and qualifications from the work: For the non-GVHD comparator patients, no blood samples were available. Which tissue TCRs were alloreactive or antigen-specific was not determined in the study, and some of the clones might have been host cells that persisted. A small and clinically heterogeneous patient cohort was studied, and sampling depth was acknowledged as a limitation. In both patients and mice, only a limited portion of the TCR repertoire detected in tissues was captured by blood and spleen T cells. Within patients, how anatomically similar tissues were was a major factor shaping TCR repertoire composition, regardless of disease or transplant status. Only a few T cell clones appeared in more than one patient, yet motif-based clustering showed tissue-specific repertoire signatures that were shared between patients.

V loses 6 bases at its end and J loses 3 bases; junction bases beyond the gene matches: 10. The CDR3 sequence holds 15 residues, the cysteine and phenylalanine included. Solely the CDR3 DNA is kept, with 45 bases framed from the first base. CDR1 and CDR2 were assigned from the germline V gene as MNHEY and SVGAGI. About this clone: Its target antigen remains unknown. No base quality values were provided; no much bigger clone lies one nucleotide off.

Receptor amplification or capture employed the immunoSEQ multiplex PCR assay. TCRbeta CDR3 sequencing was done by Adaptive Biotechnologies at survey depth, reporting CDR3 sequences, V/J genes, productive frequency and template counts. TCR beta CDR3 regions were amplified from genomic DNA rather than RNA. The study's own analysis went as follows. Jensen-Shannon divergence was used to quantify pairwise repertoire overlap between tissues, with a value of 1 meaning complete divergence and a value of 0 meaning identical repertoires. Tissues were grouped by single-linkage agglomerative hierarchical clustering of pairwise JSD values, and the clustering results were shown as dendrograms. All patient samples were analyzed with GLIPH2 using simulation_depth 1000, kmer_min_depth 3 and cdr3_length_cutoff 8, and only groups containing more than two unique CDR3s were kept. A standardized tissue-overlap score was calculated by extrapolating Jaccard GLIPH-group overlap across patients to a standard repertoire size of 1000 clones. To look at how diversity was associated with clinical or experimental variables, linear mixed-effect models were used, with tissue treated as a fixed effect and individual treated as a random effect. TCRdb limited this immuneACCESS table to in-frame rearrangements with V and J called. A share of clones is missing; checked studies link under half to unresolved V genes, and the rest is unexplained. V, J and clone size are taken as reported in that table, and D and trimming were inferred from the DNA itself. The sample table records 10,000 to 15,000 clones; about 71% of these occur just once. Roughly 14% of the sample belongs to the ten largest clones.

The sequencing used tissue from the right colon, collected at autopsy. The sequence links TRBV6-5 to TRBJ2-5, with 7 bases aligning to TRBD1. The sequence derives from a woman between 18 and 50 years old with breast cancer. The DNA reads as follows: TGTGCCAGCAGACGAAGACAGGGTCAGGAAGAGACCCAGTACTTC. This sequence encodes CASRRRQGQEETQYF.